The 12 T cell receptor beta chains in this list originate from one sample, sequenced in a study of T cell changes during pregnancy in multiple sclerosis. The protocol was immunoSEQ multiplex PCR, while the TCRdb copy is restricted to in-frame clones and leaves out a portion. The sample records about 68,000 clones, roughly nine tenths being singletons. Source: peripheral blood, taken in the third trimester of pregnancy. The origin of the receptors is a female donor with multiple sclerosis, enrolled in a pregnancy study.

This clone was found a few times. This same CDR3 is encoded by further DNA sequences in the sample. This chain uses TRBV4-2 with TRBJ2-1, with TRBD2 matching over 9 bases. Germline V gene data show CDR1 as LGHNA and CDR2 as YNFKEQ. The J segment lost 6 bases and the V segment lost 0 bases, leaving 6 bases of the junction unmatched. CDR3 length: 16 amino acids. The CDR3 loop is CASSQDEGTSSNEQFF. In nucleotides, the CDR3 is TGTGCCAGCAGCCAAGATGAGGGGACTAGCAGCAATGAGCAGTTCTTC.

The genes are TRBV9 and TRBJ2-5; 8 bases match TRBD1. This CDR3 contains 16 residues. Losses at the gene ends were 2 bases for V and 3 bases for J; bases not matched to a gene: 9. CDR1 and CDR2 from the germline V gene are SGDLS and YYNGEE. This CDR3 is CASSVEQRTGKETQYF. DNA of the CDR3: TGTGCCAGCAGCGTGGAACAGAGGACAGGGAAAGAGACCCAGTACTTC.

The rearrangement joins TRBV5-5 to TRBJ2-3; 10 bases fit TRBD2. J gave up 9 bases and V 4 bases, and 14 bases lay outside the gene matches. Germline CDR1 reads SGHKS; CDR2 reads YYEKEE (reference sequence). This CDR3 region has 16 residues. The CDR3 sequence is CASSPAQRGGIGTQYF. The CDR3 DNA reads TGTGCCAGCAGCCCTGCCCAGCGGGGGGGCATAGGCACGCAGTATTTT.

This clone was seen more than once but under ten times. This chain links TRBV2 with TRBJ1-1; D uncertain. CDR1 is SNHLY and CDR2 is FYNNEI in the germline V gene. This CDR3 has 11 residues. V lost 6 bases and J lost 6, with 8 bases in between. CDR3 loop: CASRERSEAFF. In DNA, the CDR3 is TGTGCCAGCAGGGAGCGATCTGAAGCTTTCTTT.

V usage is TRBV27 and J usage is TRBJ1-2, with TRBD1 identical over 10 bases. Germline CDR1 MNHEY, CDR2 SMNVEV (reference sequence). The junction had 17 bases not matched to a gene; V was cut back by 5 bases and J by 5 bases. The CDR3 loop spans 18 amino acids. The CDR3 region has the DNA TGTGCCAGCAGTACTCTCGGAACAACGGGACAGGGGATATATGGCTACACCTTC. It translates to CASSTLGTTGQGIYGYTF.

The rearrangement joins TRBV7-2 to TRBJ1-3; D is unclear. Trimming shortened V by 5 bases and J by 0 bases, and 11 bases separated the two germline ends. The germline V gene encodes CDR1 SGHTA and CDR2 FQGNSA. There are 15 residues in the CDR3. CDR3 residues: CASSPTPISGNTIYF. Here the CDR3 DNA reads TGTGCCAGCAGCCCAACGCCTATCTCTGGAAACACCATATATTTT.

The chain joins TRBV19 to TRBJ2-7; 12 bases line up with TRBD1. This CDR3 has 17 amino acids. V lost 6 bases to trimming and J lost 5 bases; unmatched junction nucleotides: 14. Per the germline V gene, CDR1 is LNHDA and CDR2 is SQIVND (reference sequence). CDR3 coding DNA: TGTGCCAGTAGCCCCGAGGGCGGGACAGGGGGCTGGGACGAGCAGTACTTC. It is translated as CASSPEGGTGGWDEQYF.

The chain carries TRBV7-9 and TRBJ2-5, with TRBD2 matching 7 bases. The CDR3 covers 14 residues. The V gene end was trimmed by 6 bases and the J gene end by 1 base; junction bases not matched to a gene: 5. CDR1 and CDR2 from the germline V gene are SEHNR and FQNEAQ (reference sequence). The CDR3 nucleotides are TGTGCCAGCAGGTACGGGGGGATCCAAGAGACCCAGTACTTC. It yields the protein CASRYGGIQETQYF.

This rearrangement joins TRBV2 to TRBJ2-1; 9 nucleotides align to TRBD1. Germline V gene data show CDR1 as SNHLY and CDR2 as FYNNEI. The CDR3 runs to 12 residues. The junction had 4 bases not matched to a gene; V was cut back by 8 bases and J by 8 bases. CDR3 bases: TGTGCCAGCGGGACAGGGTCTCATGAGCAGTTCTTC. As protein: CASGTGSHEQFF.

This chain uses TRBV7-9 with TRBJ2-1, with TRBD2 as a possible D gene (6 bases). Trimming pared 7 bases from V and 5 bases from J, leaving 18 bases between. Germline lookup yields CDR1 SEHNR and CDR2 FQNEAQ (reference sequence). CDR3 size: 15 residues. The CDR3 DNA reads TGTGCCAGCACCTTCCGTGGGGGGAGCGACAATGAGCAGTTCTTC. Translation gives CASTFRGGSDNEQFF.

This chain uses TRBV7-2 with TRBJ1-2, with D possibly being TRBD1 (6 bases). This CDR3 region has 15 residues. CDR1 is SGHTA and CDR2 is FQGNSA in the germline V gene. V was clipped by 1 base and J by 6 bases, with 15 bases between them. The CDR3 nucleotides read TGTGCCAGCAGCTTAGGTCTGGGTGAGGGGGATGGCTACACCTTC. It is translated as CASSLGLGEGDGYTF. Complete variable domain (other parts from reference TRBV7-2 and TRBJ1-2): GAGVSQSPSNKVTEKGKDVELRCDPISGHTALYWYRQSLGQGLEFLIYFQGNSAPDKSGLPSDRFSAERTGGSVSTLTIQRTQQEDSAVYLCASSLGLGEGDGYTFGSGTRLTVV.

Note on this clone: A read error may produce the germline difference seen at one junction end. The chain recombines TRBV2 with TRBJ2-5; D ambiguous. There are 13 residues in the CDR3. Germline V gene data show CDR1 as SNHLY and CDR2 as FYNNEI. The CDR3 DNA follows: TGTGCCTGCAGGTTGTTAACCGACAAGACCCAGTACTTC. This sequence encodes CACRLLTDKTQYF.